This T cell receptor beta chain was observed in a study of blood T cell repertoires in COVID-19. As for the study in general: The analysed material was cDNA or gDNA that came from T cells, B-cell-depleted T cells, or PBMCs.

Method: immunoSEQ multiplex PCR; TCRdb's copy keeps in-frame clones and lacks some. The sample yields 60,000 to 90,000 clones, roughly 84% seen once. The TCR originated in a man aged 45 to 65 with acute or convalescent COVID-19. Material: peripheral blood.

The CDR3 region is CASSHSRQQGYTF. For the CDR3, the DNA is TGTGCCAGCAGCCATTCCCGACAACAAGGCTACACCTTC. The rearrangement joins TRBV14 to TRBJ1-2; D gene unclear. Germline assignment: CDR1 SGHDN and CDR2 FVKESK. V was trimmed by 3 bases and J by 8 bases, leaving 13 bases between them. The CDR3 runs to 13 residues. The complete variable domain, with remaining parts taken from reference TRBV14 and TRBJ1-2, reads EAGVTQFPSHSVIEKGQTVTLRCDPISGHDNLYWYRRVMGKEIKFLLHFVKESKQDESGMPNNRFLAERTGGTYSTLKVQPAELEDSGVYFCASSHSRQQGYTFGSGTRLTVV.